This T cell receptor beta chain derives from a study of T cell changes during pregnancy in multiple sclerosis (dated by TCRdb to about 2019). A note on the overall study: Changes in the T cell repertoire over the course of pregnancy were examined in this study in women with multiple sclerosis.

As regards this clone: Its antigen is unknown. No much larger clone exists at a distance of one base, and base qualities are not known.

To prepare the library, the immunoSEQ multiplex PCR assay was applied. TCRdb carries this immuneACCESS record with in-frame sequences only. Its versions omit some clonotypes, under half of them owing to an unresolved V gene in the studies checked, with the rest unexplained. The sample table records some 41,000 clones; around 91% of these occur just once. The ten top clones hold about 9% of the sample. Germline trimming amounts to 5 bases on V and 5 bases on J, with 8 as the count of junction bases outside the gene matches. The germline V gene encodes CDR1 LGHNT and CDR2 FRNRAP. Reading from cysteine to phenylalanine, the CDR3 counts 14 amino acids. Only the CDR3 part of the read is kept: 42 bases, read in frame from the first base.

Sequenced here: CD8+ T cells from peripheral blood mononuclear cells, sampled in the first trimester of pregnancy. Recombination linked TRBV12-5 to TRBJ1-1; 7 nucleotides in the junction match TRBD1. The receptor comes from a female donor with multiple sclerosis, enrolled in a pregnancy study. The CDR3 protein is CASGLRQGGTEAFF. The DNA reads as follows: TGTGCTAGTGGTCTTCGACAGGGTGGGACTGAAGCTTTCTTT. The variable domain in full, with residues beyond the CDR3 obtained from the reference TRBV12-5 and TRBJ1-1 genes, is DARVTQTPRHKVTEMGQEVTMRCQPILGHNTVFWYRQTMMQGLELLAYFRNRAPLDDSGMPKDRFSAEMPDATLATLKIQPSEPRDSAVYFCASGLRQGGTEAFFGQGTRLTVV.